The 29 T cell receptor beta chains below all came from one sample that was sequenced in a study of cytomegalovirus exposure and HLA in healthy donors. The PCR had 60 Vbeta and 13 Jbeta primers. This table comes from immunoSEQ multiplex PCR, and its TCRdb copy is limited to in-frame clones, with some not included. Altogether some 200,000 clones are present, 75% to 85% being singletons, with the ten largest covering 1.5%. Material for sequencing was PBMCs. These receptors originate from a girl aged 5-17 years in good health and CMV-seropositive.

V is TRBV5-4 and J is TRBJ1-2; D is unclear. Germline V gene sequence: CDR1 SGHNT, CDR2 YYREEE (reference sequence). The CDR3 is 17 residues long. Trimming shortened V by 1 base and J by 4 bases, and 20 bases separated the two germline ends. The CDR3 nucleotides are TGTGCCAGCAGCTTGAAGGGCATGGAGGAGCCTCGCTATGGCTACACCTTC. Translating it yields CASSLKGMEEPRYGYTF.

The CDR3 DNA reads as TGTGCCAGCAGTTTCCTCGACGCGGAGGGAGGAGCTTTCTTT. Translated, it gives CASSFLDAEGGAFF. The rearrangement joins TRBV27 to TRBJ1-1; D unresolved. The CDR3 length is 14 residues. Germline CDR1 is MNHEY and CDR2 is SMNVEV (reference sequence). V was clipped by 3 bases and J by 10 bases, with 18 bases between them.

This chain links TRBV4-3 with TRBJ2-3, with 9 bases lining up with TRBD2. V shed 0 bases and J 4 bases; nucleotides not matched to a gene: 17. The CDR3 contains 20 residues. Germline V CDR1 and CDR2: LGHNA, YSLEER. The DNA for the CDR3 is TGCGCCAGCAGCCAAGATTGGGGATCGGGGGCGGGGGGGACCCCAGATACGCAGTATTTT. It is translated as CASSQDWGSGAGGTPDTQYF.

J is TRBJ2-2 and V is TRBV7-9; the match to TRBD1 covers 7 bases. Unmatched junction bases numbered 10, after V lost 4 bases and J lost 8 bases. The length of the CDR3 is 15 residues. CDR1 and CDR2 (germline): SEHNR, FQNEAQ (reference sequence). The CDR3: CASSSYRGHEGELFF. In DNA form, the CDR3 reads TGTGCCAGCAGCTCATACAGGGGACATGAGGGGGAGCTGTTTTTT. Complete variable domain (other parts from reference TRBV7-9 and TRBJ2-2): DTGVSQNPRHKITKRGQNVTFRCDPISEHNRLYWYRQTLGQGPEFLTYFQNEAQLEKSRLLSDRFSAERPKGSFSTLEIQRTEQGDSAMYLCASSSYRGHEGELFFGEGSRLTVL.

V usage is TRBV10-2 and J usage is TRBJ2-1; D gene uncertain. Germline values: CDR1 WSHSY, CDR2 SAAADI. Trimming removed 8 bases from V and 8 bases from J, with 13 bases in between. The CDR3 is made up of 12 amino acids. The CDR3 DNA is TGCGCCAGCTCGAGTCGCGATTATGAGCAGTTCTTC. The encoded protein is CASSSRDYEQFF.

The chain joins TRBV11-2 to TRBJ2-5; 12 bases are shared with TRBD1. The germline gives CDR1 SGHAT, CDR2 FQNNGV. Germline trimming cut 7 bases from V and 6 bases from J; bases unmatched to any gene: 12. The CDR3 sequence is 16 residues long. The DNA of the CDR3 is TGTGCCAGCAACACCCACTGGGACAGGGGGCGGAAGACCCAGTACTTC. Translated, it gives CASNTHWDRGRKTQYF.

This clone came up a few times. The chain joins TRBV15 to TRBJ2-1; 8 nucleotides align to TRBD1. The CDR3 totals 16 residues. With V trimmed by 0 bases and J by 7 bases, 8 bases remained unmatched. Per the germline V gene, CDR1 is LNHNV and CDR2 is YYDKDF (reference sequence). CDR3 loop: CATSRDPQGASNEQFF. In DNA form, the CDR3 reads TGTGCCACCAGCAGAGATCCCCAGGGGGCTTCAAATGAGCAGTTCTTC.

The CDR3 loop reads CSVGRKGAEAFF. The CDR3 coding sequence is TGCAGCGTTGGGCGGAAAGGAGCTGAAGCTTTCTTT. V is TRBV29-1 and J is TRBJ1-1; D gene ambiguous. The CDR3 covers 12 residues. Germline-derived CDR1 and CDR2 are SQVTM and ANQGSEA. V lost 4 bases and J 6 bases, leaving 12 bases between the germline ends.

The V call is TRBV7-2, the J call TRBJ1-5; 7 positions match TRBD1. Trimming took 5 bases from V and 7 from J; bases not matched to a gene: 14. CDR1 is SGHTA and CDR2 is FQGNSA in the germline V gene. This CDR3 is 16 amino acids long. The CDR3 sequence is CASSVDAGGTGQPQHF. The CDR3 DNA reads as TGTGCCAGCAGCGTAGACGCAGGGGGTACAGGACAGCCCCAGCATTTT.

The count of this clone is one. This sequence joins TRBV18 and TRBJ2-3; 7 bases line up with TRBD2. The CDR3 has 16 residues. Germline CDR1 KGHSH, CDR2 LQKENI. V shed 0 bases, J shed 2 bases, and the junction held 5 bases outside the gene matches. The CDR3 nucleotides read TGTGCCAGCTCACCACCGGGCACTAGCGTCACAGATACGCAGTATTTT. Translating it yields CASSPPGTSVTDTQYF.

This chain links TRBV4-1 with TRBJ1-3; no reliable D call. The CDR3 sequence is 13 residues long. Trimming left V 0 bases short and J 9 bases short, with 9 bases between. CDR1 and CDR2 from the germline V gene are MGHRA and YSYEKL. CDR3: CASSQDSGGTIYF. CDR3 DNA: TGCGCCAGCAGCCAAGATTCCGGAGGCACCATATATTTT.

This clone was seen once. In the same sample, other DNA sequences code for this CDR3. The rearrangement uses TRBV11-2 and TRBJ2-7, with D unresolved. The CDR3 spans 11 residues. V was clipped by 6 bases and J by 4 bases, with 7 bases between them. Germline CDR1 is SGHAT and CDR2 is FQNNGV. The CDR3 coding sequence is TGTGCCAGCAGTCCCAGTTACGAGCAGTACTTC. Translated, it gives CASSPSYEQYF.

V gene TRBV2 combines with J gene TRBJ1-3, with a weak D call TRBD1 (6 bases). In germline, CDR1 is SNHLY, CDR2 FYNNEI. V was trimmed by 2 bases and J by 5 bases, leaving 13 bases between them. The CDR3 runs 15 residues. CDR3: CASSEQGTGRNTIYF. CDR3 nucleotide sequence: TGTGCCAGCAGTGAACAGGGGACGGGGAGAAACACCATATATTTT.

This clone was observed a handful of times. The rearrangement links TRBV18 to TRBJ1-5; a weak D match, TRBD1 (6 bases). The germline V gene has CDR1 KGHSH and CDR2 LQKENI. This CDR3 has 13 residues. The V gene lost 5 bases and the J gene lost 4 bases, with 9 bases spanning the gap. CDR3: CASSGQQNQPQHF. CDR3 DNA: TGTGCCAGCTCAGGACAGCAAAATCAGCCCCAGCATTTT.

CDR3 in DNA: TGTGCCAGCAGCTTAAGGGGGACAGGCTACGAGCAGTACTTC. Amino acids: CASSLRGTGYEQYF. The chain has TRBV7-2 and TRBJ2-7; TRBD1 matches at 8 bases. The CDR3 is made up of 14 amino acids. Germline V gene sequence: CDR1 SGHTA, CDR2 FQGNSA. J gave up 3 bases and V 2 bases, and 3 bases lay outside the gene matches.

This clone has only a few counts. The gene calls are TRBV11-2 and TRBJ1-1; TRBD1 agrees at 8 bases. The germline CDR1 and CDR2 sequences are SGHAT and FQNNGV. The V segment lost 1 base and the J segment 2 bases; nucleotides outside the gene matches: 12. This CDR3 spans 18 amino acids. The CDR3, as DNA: TGTGCCAGCAGCTTAGTGGCAGGGGGCCGGGAACAAAACACTGAAGCTTTCTTT. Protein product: CASSLVAGGREQNTEAFF.

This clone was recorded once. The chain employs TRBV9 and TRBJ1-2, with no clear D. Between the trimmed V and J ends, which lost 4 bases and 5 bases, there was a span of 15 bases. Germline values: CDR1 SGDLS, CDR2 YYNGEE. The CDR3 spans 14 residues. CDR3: CASSPPLNTYGYTF. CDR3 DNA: TGTGCCAGCAGCCCACCACTAAATACTTATGGCTACACCTTC.

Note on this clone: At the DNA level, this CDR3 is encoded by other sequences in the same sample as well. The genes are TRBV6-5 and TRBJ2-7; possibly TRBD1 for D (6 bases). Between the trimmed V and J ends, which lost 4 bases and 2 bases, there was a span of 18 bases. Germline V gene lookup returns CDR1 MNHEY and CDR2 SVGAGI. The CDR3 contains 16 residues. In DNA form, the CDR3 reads TGTGCCAGCAGTTCGAGGGGGTTGGGCGCCCCCTACGAGCAGTACTTC. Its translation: CASSSRGLGAPYEQYF.

The CDR3 spells CASSQDRGQAETQYF. The CDR3 DNA reads TGCGCCAGCAGCCAAGATAGGGGCCAGGCGGAGACCCAGTACTTC. The gene calls are TRBV4-3 and TRBJ2-5; D is possibly TRBD1 (5 bases). Between the trimmed V and J ends, which lost 0 bases and 5 bases, there was a span of 13 bases. Germline V gene data show CDR1 as LGHNA and CDR2 as YSLEER. This CDR3 contains 15 residues.

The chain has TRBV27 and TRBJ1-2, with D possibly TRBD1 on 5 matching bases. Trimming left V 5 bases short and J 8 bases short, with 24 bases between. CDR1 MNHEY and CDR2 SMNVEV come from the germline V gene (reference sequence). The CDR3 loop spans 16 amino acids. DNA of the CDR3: TGTGCCAGCAGTCCTTACCCCCCCGGGCAGGACAACGGCTACACCTTC. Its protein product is CASSPYPPGQDNGYTF.

CDR3 nucleotides: TGTGCTAGTGCCCCGGGGGTGAACACTGAAGCTTTCTTT. It codes for CASAPGVNTEAFF. The chain recombines TRBV12-5 with TRBJ1-1; TRBD1 is a possible D gene (5 bases). Trimming pared 7 bases from V and 0 bases from J, leaving 9 bases between. CDR3 length equals 13 residues. Germline-derived CDR1 and CDR2 are LGHNT and FRNRAP.

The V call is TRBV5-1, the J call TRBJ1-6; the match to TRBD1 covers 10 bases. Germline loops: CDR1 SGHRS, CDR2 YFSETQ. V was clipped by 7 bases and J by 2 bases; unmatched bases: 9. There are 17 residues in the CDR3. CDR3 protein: CASGTGDRGPYNSPLHF. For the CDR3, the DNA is TGCGCCAGCGGGACTGGGGACAGGGGTCCCTATAATTCACCCCTCCACTTT.

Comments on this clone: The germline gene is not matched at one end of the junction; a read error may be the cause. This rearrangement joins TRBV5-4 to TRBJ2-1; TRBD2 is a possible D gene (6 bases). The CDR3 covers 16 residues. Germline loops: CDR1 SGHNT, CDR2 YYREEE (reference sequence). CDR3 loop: CASSLAGLRTYNEQFF. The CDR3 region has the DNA TGTGCCAGCAGCTTGGCCGGACTAAGGACCTATAATGAGCAGTTCTTC.

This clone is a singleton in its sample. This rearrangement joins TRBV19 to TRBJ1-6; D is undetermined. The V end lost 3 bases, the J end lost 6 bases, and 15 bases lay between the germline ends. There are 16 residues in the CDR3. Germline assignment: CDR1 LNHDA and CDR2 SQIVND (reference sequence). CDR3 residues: CASSIGGFLGNSPLHF. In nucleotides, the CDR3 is TGTGCCAGTAGTATTGGAGGGTTTCTAGGTAATTCACCCCTCCACTTT.

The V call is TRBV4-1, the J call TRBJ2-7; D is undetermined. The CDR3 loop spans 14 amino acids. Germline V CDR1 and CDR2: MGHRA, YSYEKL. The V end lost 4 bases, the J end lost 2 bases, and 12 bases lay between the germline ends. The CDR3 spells CASSPTHGTYEQYF. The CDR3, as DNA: TGCGCCAGCAGCCCAACTCACGGTACCTACGAGCAGTACTTC.

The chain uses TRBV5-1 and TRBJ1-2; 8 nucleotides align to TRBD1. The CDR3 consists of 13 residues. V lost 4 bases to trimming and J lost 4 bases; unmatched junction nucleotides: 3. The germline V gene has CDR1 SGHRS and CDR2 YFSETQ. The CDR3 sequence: CASSRDRTYGYTF. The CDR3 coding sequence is TGCGCCAGCAGCAGGGACAGGACCTATGGCTACACCTTC.

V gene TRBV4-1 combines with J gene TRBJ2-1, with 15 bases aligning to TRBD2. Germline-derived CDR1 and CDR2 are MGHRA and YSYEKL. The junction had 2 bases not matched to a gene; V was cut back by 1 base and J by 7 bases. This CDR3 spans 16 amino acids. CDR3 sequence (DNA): TGCGCCAGCAGCCAAGTAGGGACTAGCGGGAGGAATGAGCAGTTCTTC. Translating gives CASSQVGTSGRNEQFF.

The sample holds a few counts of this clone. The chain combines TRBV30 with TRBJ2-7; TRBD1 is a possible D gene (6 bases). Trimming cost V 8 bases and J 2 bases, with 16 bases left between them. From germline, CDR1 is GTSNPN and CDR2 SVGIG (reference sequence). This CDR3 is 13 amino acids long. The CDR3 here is CAGKWGLTYEQYF. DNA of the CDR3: TGTGCCGGAAAATGGGGGCTGACCTACGAGCAGTACTTC.

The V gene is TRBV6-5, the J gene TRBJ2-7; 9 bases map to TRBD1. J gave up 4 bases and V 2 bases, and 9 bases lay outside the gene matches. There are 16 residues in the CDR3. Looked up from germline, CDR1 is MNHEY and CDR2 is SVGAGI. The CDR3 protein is CASSYEPGTGSYEQYF. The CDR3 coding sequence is TGTGCCAGCAGTTACGAGCCCGGGACAGGGAGTTACGAGCAGTACTTC.